Each of the 12 T cell receptor beta chains below was sequenced from the same sample in a study of blood T cells in healthy people across ages. Then a second PCR, running about 7 to 11 cycles, was carried out with a sample-barcoded 5' primer and a J-beta primer mix. TCRdb redid the calling of the 5' RACE reads with MiXCR, one entry per CDR3 protein. The repertoire has 600,000 or so distinct CDR3 sequences, roughly 30% of them found once; the top ten carry less than 20%. Sample: blood. The receptors derive from a woman over 75 in good health.

This chain uses TRBV7-2 with TRBJ2-7, with 9 nucleotides matching TRBD2. The CDR3 runs 15 residues. The V gene end was trimmed by 4 bases and the J gene end by 4 bases; junction bases not matched to a gene: 8. Germline loops: CDR1 SGHTA, CDR2 FQGNSA. Here the CDR3 DNA reads TGTGCCAGCAGCTATCGAGCGGGAGGCTCTTACGAGCAGTACTTC. It translates to CASSYRAGGSYEQYF.

Concerning this clonotype itself: Germline is not matched at one junction end, which may reflect a read error. The chain carries TRBV5-1 and TRBJ2-3, with D hard to call. This CDR3 is 15 amino acids long. The germline gives CDR1 SGHRS, CDR2 YFSETQ. This CDR3 is CASSKSPISTDTRYF. As DNA, the CDR3 is TGCGCCAGCAGTAAGAGTCCCATTAGCACAGATACGCGGTATTTT.

The chain uses TRBV28 and TRBJ2-5, with 11 bases matching TRBD1. CDR1 is MDHEN and CDR2 is SYDVKM in the germline V gene. This CDR3 comprises 14 residues. The V and J ends lost 6 bases and 3 bases, in that order; junction bases with no gene match: 3. The DNA for the CDR3 is TGTGCCAGCAGGGGGACAGGGGGGAAAGAGACCCAGTACTTC. It codes for CASRGTGGKETQYF.

Of note for this clonotype: This may come from a read error, since a much larger clone is one base off. This rearrangement joins TRBV20-1 to TRBJ1-4, with D perhaps TRBD1 (6 bases). V shed 2 bases and J shed 7 bases, with 17 bases lying between them. This CDR3 is 15 amino acids long. Germline CDR1 is DFQATT and CDR2 is SNEGSKA (reference sequence). The DNA of the CDR3 is TGCAGTGCTAGATCCCAGATGAGGGGGGCTGAAAAACTGTTTTTT. The encoded protein is CSARSQMRGAEKLFF.

This clonotype has a handful of counts. A read error may explain this, as a much larger clone is one base away. The chain joins TRBV10-3 to TRBJ2-7, with D perhaps TRBD2 (5 bases). CDR1 is ENHRY and CDR2 is SYGVKD in the germline V gene. This CDR3 is built from 14 residues. CDR3 sequence reads: CAIRESGRDYEQYF. CDR3 nucleotides: TGTGCCATCAGGGAGTCGGGAAGGGACTACGAGCAGTACTTC.

This clonotype was detected only a few times. A much larger clone differs from this one at a single base, so this may be a read error. The CDR3 bases are TGTGCCAGCAGTGAACAAGGGGGGTCCCGGATGGAGCAGTACTTC. Residues: CASSEQGGSRMEQYF. The chain employs TRBV6-1 and TRBJ2-5; D may be TRBD1 or TRBD2 (6 bases each). The CDR3 runs 15 residues. Germline CDR1 reads MNHNS; CDR2 reads SASEGT. V was cut by 2 bases and J by 11 bases, with 21 bases left in between.

About this clonotype itself: A much bigger clone sits one base away, suggesting this may be a read error. The chain uses TRBV7-2 and TRBJ1-5, with TRBD1 matching over 12 bases. This CDR3 has 18 amino acids. J was trimmed by 6 bases and V by 3 bases; bases with no gene match: 12. Germline V gene lookup returns CDR1 SGHTA and CDR2 FQGNSA. The DNA for the CDR3 is TGTGCCAGCAGCTTCGGGACAGGGGGCGGAATTGGCAGTCAGCCCCAGCATTTT. It specifies CASSFGTGGGIGSQPQHF.

DNA of the CDR3: TGCGCCAGCAGCTTGGTGGACAGCCAAGAGACCCAGTTCTTC. Amino acid sequence: CASSLVDSQETQFF. The V gene is TRBV5-1, the J gene TRBJ2-1; TRBD1 might be the D (6 bases). Germline V gene lookup returns CDR1 SGHRS and CDR2 YFSETQ. Trimming shortened V by 0 bases and J by 13 bases, and 17 bases separated the two germline ends. The CDR3 is 14 residues long.

This clonotype was observed a few times. The V call is TRBV12-3 or TRBV12-4, the J call TRBJ2-3, with 7 bases that match TRBD2. The CDR3 loop spans 14 amino acids. V dropped 2 bases and J dropped 4; count of bases not matched to a gene: 3. In nucleotides, the CDR3 is TGTGCCAGCAGTTTACTGGGGGGGGCAGATACGCAGTATTTT. Its protein product is CASSLLGGADTQYF.

This clonotype showed up many times. This chain links TRBV12-3 or TRBV12-4 with TRBJ2-3; 8 bases match TRBD1. There are 15 residues in the CDR3. The trim removed 6 bases at V and 0 bases at J, leaving 5 bases unmatched. CDR3 loop: CASSRGQGSTDTQYF. The CDR3 DNA reads as TGTGCCAGCAGCCGCGGACAGGGTAGCACAGATACGCAGTATTTT.

This clonotype occurred a few times. J is TRBJ2-1 and V is TRBV27, with 13 positions matching TRBD2. CDR3 length: 18 residues. From germline, CDR1 is MNHEY and CDR2 SMNVEV (reference sequence). V shed 0 bases, J shed 0 bases, and the junction held 2 bases outside the gene matches. As DNA, the CDR3 is TGTGCCAGCAGTTTATCTACTAGCGGGGGGGCCTCCTACAATGAGCAGTTCTTC. Its protein product is CASSLSTSGGASYNEQFF.

This clonotype has only one observation. The chain recombines TRBV6-5 with TRBJ1-3; D remains ambiguous. The CDR3 is made up of 15 amino acids. The V gene's germline CDR1 is MNHEY and CDR2 SVGAGI. Trimming took 6 bases from V and 0 from J, leaving 12 bases between them. The CDR3 sequence is CASRTGHYSGNTIYF. Written as DNA, the CDR3 is TGTGCCAGCAGGACCGGGCACTACTCTGGAAACACCATATATTTT.